This TCR beta chain is from a study of blood T cell repertoires in COVID-19. Study information: The United States, Italy and Spain supplied acute and convalescent COVID-19 samples.

The CDR3 totals 14 residues. Deletions cut 9 bases from V and 2 bases from J, with 15 bases between. The germline CDR1 and CDR2 sequences are KGHDR and SFDVKD. This clone turned up a few times. Authors' analysis steps: Researchers report that nucleated cell counts were estimated from reference gene primer amplification. TCRdb's table, derived via immunoSEQ multiplex PCR, lists solely in-frame clones and lacks some. The V and J calls and clone size come from that table; D and trimming were worked out from the DNA. The top ten clones hold under 8% of a sample with over 100,000 clones, 82% of them seen once.

Material for sequencing was peripheral blood. This clonotype was obtained from a man between 65 and 85 years old with acute or convalescent COVID-19. V and J are TRBV24-1 and TRBJ1-1; D is undetermined. The CDR3 DNA reads TGTGCCACCCATCCGGGATGGCTAAACACTGAAGCTTTCTTT. The encoded protein is CATHPGWLNTEAFF.